Presented here are 5 T cell receptor beta chains from one specimen sequenced in a study of blood T cell repertoires in COVID-19. Using immunoSEQ multiplex PCR, the repertoire was profiled, and TCRdb retains in-frame clones only, with some absent. The data contain roughly 250,000 clones, about 87% of them singletons. Sequencing input: PBMCs or T cells enriched from blood (not recorded which). These receptors all stem from a woman aged 45-65 years who had recovered from COVID-19.

With respect to this clone: The sample holds other DNA sequences that translate to the same CDR3. This chain uses TRBV7-2 with TRBJ2-7, with 12 bases aligning to TRBD2. The CDR3 is made up of 15 amino acids. Germline V gives CDR1 SGHTA, CDR2 FQGNSA. Unmatched junction bases numbered 2, after V lost 3 bases and J lost 2 bases. CDR3: CASSFRLAGAYEQYF. CDR3 nucleotides: TGTGCCAGCAGCTTTAGACTAGCGGGAGCCTACGAGCAGTACTTC.

This clone has only a few counts. The chain links TRBV24-1 to TRBJ1-2; 8 nucleotides align to TRBD1. The ends lost 8 bases at V and 3 bases at J; junction bases unmatched: 4. Germline CDR1 KGHDR, CDR2 SFDVKD. This CDR3 spans 13 amino acids. The CDR3 bases are TGTGCCACCAACCAGGGGGCTGACTATGGCTACACCTTC. It translates to CATNQGADYGYTF.

The chain is built from TRBV7-9 and TRBJ2-5; 9 bases are a match to TRBD2. From germline, CDR1 is SEHNR and CDR2 FQNEAQ (reference sequence). Germline trimming cut 3 bases from V and 5 bases from J; bases unmatched to any gene: 4. The CDR3 loop spans 14 amino acids. As DNA, the CDR3 is TGTGCCAGCAGCTTGGCGGGAGGGACGGAGACCCAGTACTTC. It is translated as CASSLAGGTETQYF.

The rearrangement joins TRBV2 to TRBJ2-1; D is unresolved. CDR3 size: 11 residues. Germline V lookup: CDR1 SNHLY, CDR2 FYNNEI. V was clipped by 7 bases and J by 4 bases, with 5 bases between them. The CDR3 spells CASTYYNEQFF. The CDR3 region has the DNA TGTGCCAGCACCTATTACAATGAGCAGTTCTTC.

This chain joins TRBV19 and TRBJ2-6; D perhaps matches TRBD1 (7 bases). Per the germline V gene, CDR1 is LNHDA and CDR2 is SQIVND (reference sequence). The CDR3 spans 16 residues. Trimming shortened V by 5 bases and J by 2 bases, and 13 bases separated the two germline ends. The CDR3 here is CASSGQGGTGANVLTF. The CDR3 DNA is TGTGCCAGTAGTGGCCAGGGGGGAACTGGGGCCAACGTCCTGACTTTC. The variable domain in full, completed from reference TRBV19 and TRBJ2-6, reads DGGITQSPKYLFRKEGQNVTLSCEQNLNHDAMYWYRQDPGQGLRLIYYSQIVNDFQKGDIAEGYSVSREKKESFPLTVTSAQKNPTAFYLCASSGQGGTGANVLTFGAGSRLTVL.